Sequencing of this T cell receptor beta chain was carried out in a study of STAT3 mutations in large granular lymphocyte leukemia. Study-wide points: In some patients, a small highly pathogenic clone possibly went undetected. Some patients had dominant TCR clones larger than their STAT3 mutant burden. Every T-cell large granular lymphocyte leukemia patient had at least one immunodominant TCR beta clonotype. Treatment regimens differed across patients between samplings.

On this clone itself: What it recognizes is unknown.

Per germline, CDR1 MNHEY and CDR2 SMNVEV (reference sequence). Trimming shortened V by 6 bases and J by 2 bases, and 23 bases separated the two germline ends. This CDR3 is 19 amino acids long. Repertoires were generated with immunoSEQ multiplex PCR, while TCRdb's copy carries only in-frame clones and drops some. This table has around 5,400 clones, just under 95% appearing once. The sequence was collected from a man in his 60s with T-cell large granular lymphocyte leukemia. Some clones in this sample may be carry-over from other donors' samples. The gene calls are TRBV27 and TRBJ2-6; D might be TRBD1 or TRBD2, each matching 6 bases. The specimen sequenced was peripheral blood mononuclear cells. The CDR3 protein is CASRRSLLGGTTGANVLTF. The CDR3 DNA is TGTGCCAGCAGAAGGTCTCTCCTCGGAGGGACAACTGGGGCCAACGTCCTGACTTTC.